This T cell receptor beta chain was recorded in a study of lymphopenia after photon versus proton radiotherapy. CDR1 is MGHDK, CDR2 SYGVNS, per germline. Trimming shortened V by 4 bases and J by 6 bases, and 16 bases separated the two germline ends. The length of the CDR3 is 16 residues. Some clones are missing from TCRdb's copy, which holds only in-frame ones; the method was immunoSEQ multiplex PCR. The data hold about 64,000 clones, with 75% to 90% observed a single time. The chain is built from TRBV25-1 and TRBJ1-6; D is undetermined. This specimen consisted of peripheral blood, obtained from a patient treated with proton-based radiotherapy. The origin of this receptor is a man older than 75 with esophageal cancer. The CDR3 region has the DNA TGTGCCAGCAGTGCCCACACGGGCCCCGGTAATTCACCCCTCCACTTT. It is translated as CASSAHTGPGNSPLHF.